These T cell receptor beta chains were read from a single sample in a study of metastatic and nonmetastatic thyroid tumors. TCRdb reanalyzed the PCR reads with MiXCR. Among about 14,000 clones listed, approximately 12% were seen once. The sequenced material came from blood. These receptors came from a female donor with papillary thyroid cancer or a benign thyroid nodule (not recorded which). Some clones in this sample may be carry-over from other donors' samples. Each CDR3 is given with its conserved first and last residue. D genes are given only for firm matches. For some rows the clone size is stated as once, few or many, or as a class when expanded; others skip it.

D gene: TRBD2; clone size: few; J gene: TRBJ2-7; V gene: TRBV7-2; CDR3 protein: CASSSAGGLYEQYF; CDR3 DNA: TGTGCCAGCAGCTCCGCGGGGGGCCTCTACGAGCAGTACTTC
D gene: -; clone size: many; J gene: TRBJ1-4; V gene: TRBV4-1; CDR3 protein: CASSQEGRGMEKLFF; CDR3 DNA: TGCGCCAGCAGCCAAGAAGGCAGGGGCATGGAAAAACTGTTTTTT
D gene: -; clone size: few; J gene: TRBJ2-1; V gene: TRBV20-1; CDR3 protein: CSARATSYNEQFF; CDR3 DNA: TGCAGTGCTAGAGCCACCTCTTACAATGAGCAGTTCTTC
D gene: -; clone size: many; J gene: TRBJ1-1; V gene: TRBV9; CDR3 protein: CASSAAMNTEAFF; CDR3 DNA: TGTGCCAGCAGCGCGGCCATGAACACTGAAGCTTTCTTT
D gene: -; clone size: many; J gene: TRBJ2-2; V gene: TRBV9; CDR3 protein: CASSVGGDATGELFF; CDR3 DNA: TGTGCCAGCAGCGTAGGAGGGGACGCCACCGGGGAGCTGTTTTTT
D gene: TRBD2; clone size: large; J gene: TRBJ2-3; V gene: TRBV30; CDR3 protein: CAWSYSFDSPGGTDTQYF; CDR3 DNA: TGTGCCTGGAGTTATTCTTTCGACAGCCCGGGGGGGACAGATACGCAGTATTTT
D gene: -; clone size: few; J gene: TRBJ2-2; V gene: TRBV6-1; CDR3 protein: CASSARGGGTGELFF; CDR3 DNA: TGTGCCAGCAGTGCCAGGGGAGGGGGCACCGGGGAGCTGTTTTTT
D gene: TRBD2; clone size: -; J gene: TRBJ2-1; V gene: TRBV5-1; CDR3 protein: CAIKTGTSGIRHEQFF; CDR3 DNA: TGCGCCATCAAGACCGGGACTAGCGGGATTAGGCATGAGCAGTTCTTC
D gene: TRBD1; clone size: many; J gene: TRBJ2-7; V gene: TRBV20-1; CDR3 protein: CSAGDREYEQYF; CDR3 DNA: TGCAGTGCTGGAGACAGGGAGTACGAGCAGTACTTC
D gene: -; clone size: many; J gene: TRBJ1-1; V gene: TRBV5-1; CDR3 protein: CASSFLDTEAFF; CDR3 DNA: TGCGCCAGCAGCTTCTTGGACACTGAAGCTTTCTTT
D gene: -; clone size: many; J gene: TRBJ2-7; V gene: TRBV18; CDR3 protein: CASSRTPKTSYEQYF; CDR3 DNA: TGTGCCAGCTCAAGGACCCCTAAAACCTCCTACGAGCAGTACTTC
D gene: -; clone size: medium-sized; J gene: TRBJ2-7; V gene: TRBV12-3/TRBV12-4; CDR3 protein: CASSSSGQGAYEQYF; CDR3 DNA: TGTGCCAGCAGTTCCTCCGGCCAAGGGGCCTACGAGCAGTACTTC
D gene: TRBD2; clone size: -; J gene: TRBJ2-5; V gene: TRBV19; CDR3 protein: CASSERGDSGWETQYF; CDR3 DNA: TGTGCCAGTAGCGAGCGGGGGGACTCCGGGTGGGAGACTCAGTACTTC
D gene: -; clone size: many; J gene: TRBJ2-7; V gene: TRBV20-1; CDR3 protein: CSANSQGYEQYF; CDR3 DNA: TGCAGTGCTAACTCGCAGGGTTACGAGCAGTACTTC
D gene: -; clone size: many; J gene: TRBJ2-3; V gene: TRBV14; CDR3 protein: CASSQAGDGADTQYF; CDR3 DNA: TGTGCCAGCAGCCAAGCGGGAGACGGGGCAGATACGCAGTATTTT
D gene: TRBD2; clone size: many; J gene: TRBJ2-7; V gene: TRBV4-2; CDR3 protein: CASSPGLAGEDYEQYF; CDR3 DNA: TGTGCCAGCAGCCCGGGACTAGCGGGGGAAGACTACGAGCAGTACTTC
D gene: -; clone size: medium-sized; J gene: TRBJ2-3; V gene: TRBV6-1; CDR3 protein: CASSEESTDTQYF; CDR3 DNA: TGTGCCAGCAGTGAGGAAAGCACAGATACGCAGTATTTT
D gene: TRBD2; clone size: many; J gene: TRBJ2-1; V gene: TRBV14; CDR3 protein: CASSQGGGPYNEQFF; CDR3 DNA: TGTGCCAGCAGCCAAGGGGGAGGGCCCTACAATGAGCAGTTCTTC
D gene: -; clone size: many; J gene: TRBJ1-5; V gene: TRBV6-2/TRBV6-3; CDR3 protein: CASAPVGAANQPQHF; CDR3 DNA: TGTGCCAGCGCTCCGGTTGGGGCTGCCAATCAGCCCCAGCATTTT
D gene: TRBD2; clone size: many; J gene: TRBJ2-3; V gene: TRBV28; CDR3 protein: CASRRGDSLTDTQYF; CDR3 DNA: TGTGCCAGCAGACGGGGGGATTCCCTCACAGATACGCAGTATTTT
D gene: -; clone size: many; J gene: TRBJ1-6; V gene: TRBV3-1; CDR3 protein: CASSQGASYNSPLHF; CDR3 DNA: TGTGCCAGCAGCCAAGGGGCCTCCTATAATTCACCCCTCCACTTT
D gene: TRBD2; clone size: medium-sized; J gene: TRBJ2-3; V gene: TRBV6-5; CDR3 protein: CASSYSERGTGGPGTQYF; CDR3 DNA: TGTGCCAGCAGTTACTCGGAGCGGGGAACGGGAGGGCCCGGTACGCAGTATTTT
D gene: TRBD2; clone size: many; J gene: TRBJ2-7; V gene: TRBV4-2; CDR3 protein: CASSSGLAGESYEQYF; CDR3 DNA: TGTGCCAGCAGCTCGGGACTAGCGGGAGAATCCTACGAGCAGTACTTC
D gene: -; clone size: many; J gene: TRBJ1-1; V gene: TRBV4-1; CDR3 protein: CASSQERGNTEAFF; CDR3 DNA: TGCGCCAGCAGCCAAGAACGGGGGAACACTGAAGCTTTCTTT
D gene: TRBD2; clone size: few; J gene: TRBJ2-1; V gene: TRBV6-4; CDR3 protein: CASSDGTSADYNEQFF; CDR3 DNA: TGTGCCAGCAGTGACGGGACTAGCGCTGACTACAATGAGCAGTTCTTC
D gene: TRBD2; clone size: few; J gene: TRBJ2-3; V gene: TRBV6-1; CDR3 protein: CASSVISGGAGTDTQYF; CDR3 DNA: TGTGCCAGCAGTGTCATTAGCGGGGGGGCGGGCACAGATACGCAGTATTTT
D gene: TRBD2; clone size: few; J gene: TRBJ2-2; V gene: TRBV6-1; CDR3 protein: CASRPGLAAGELFF; CDR3 DNA: TGTGCCAGCAGACCGGGACTAGCGGCCGGGGAGCTGTTTTTT
D gene: TRBD2; clone size: many; J gene: TRBJ2-1; V gene: TRBV5-1; CDR3 protein: CASRTSGLAGNNEQFF; CDR3 DNA: TGCGCCAGCAGAACATCGGGATTAGCGGGGAACAATGAGCAGTTCTTC
D gene: TRBD2; clone size: medium-sized; J gene: TRBJ2-2; V gene: TRBV6-1; CDR3 protein: CASSETSGYTGELFF; CDR3 DNA: TGTGCCAGCAGTGAAACTAGCGGGTACACCGGGGAGCTGTTTTTT
D gene: TRBD1; clone size: medium-sized; J gene: TRBJ2-7; V gene: TRBV5-1; CDR3 protein: CASSLARTGYYEQYF; CDR3 DNA: TGCGCCAGCAGCCTAGCCCGGACAGGATACTACGAGCAGTACTTC
D gene: -; clone size: -; J gene: TRBJ2-2; V gene: TRBV28; CDR3 protein: CASSYRETGELFF; CDR3 DNA: TGTGCCAGCAGTTACAGGGAAACCGGGGAGCTGTTTTTT
D gene: TRBD1; clone size: medium-sized; J gene: TRBJ2-7; V gene: TRBV28; CDR3 protein: CASSLPDRAFSEQYF; CDR3 DNA: TGTGCCAGCAGTTTGCCGGACAGGGCGTTTTCCGAGCAGTACTTC